The TCR beta chain described here comes from a study of blood T cells in healthy people across ages. The length of the CDR3 is 19 residues. Trimming pared 6 bases from V and 7 bases from J, leaving 30 bases between. Per the germline V gene, CDR1 is MNHEY and CDR2 is SVGEGT. Healthy individuals of Caucasian origin from Russia, aged roughly 6 to 95, served as donors. Every sample had a minimum of 6 million PBMCs isolated. Details on this clonotype: What it binds is not known.

Alongside a J-beta primer mix, a sample-barcoded 5' primer served in a second PCR lasting about 7 to 11 cycles. Each CDR3 protein is one row after TCRdb ran MiXCR on the 5' RACE reads. The sample records some 1.6 million distinct CDR3 sequences, roughly 32% being singletons. Notes on the study in general: In long-lived donors, naive CD4+ cell counts and diversity exceeded those of aged donors.

The sequenced sample consisted of blood. This clonotype was sampled from a woman between 25 and 40 years old in good health. The chain is built from TRBV6-2 or TRBV6-3 and TRBJ2-2, with D perhaps assigned TRBD1 or TRBD2 (5 bases each). CDR3 coding DNA: TGTGCCAGCAGCCCTAACTTCCCCGGGGCTGCGGTGGTTGGCGGGGAGCTGTTTTTT. Translation: CASSPNFPGAAVVGGELFF.